This T cell receptor (beta chain) was captured in a study of blood T cell repertoires in COVID-19. Study as a whole: T cells, B-cell-depleted T cells, or PBMCs supplied cDNA or gDNA.

Recruitment covered about two dozen US areas and drew participants whose ages spanned roughly 18 to 100 years. Participants' reported clinical history set cohort assignment. Among Cohort 3 donors, those recovered had two negative PCRs, clearance, or symptom resolution. V was pared by 10 bases and J by 7 bases, with 11 bases of the junction left unmatched. CDR3 length: 14 amino acids. Per the germline V gene, CDR1 is SGHNT and CDR2 is YENEEA. This clone occurred once. Here immunoSEQ multiplex PCR was the method, and the copy in TCRdb shows in-frame clones only, minus some. Among roughly 310,000 clones listed, about 88% were seen once.

This sequence joins TRBV11-3 and TRBJ2-1; 9 bases are shared with TRBD2. Material for sequencing was PBMCs or T cells enriched from blood (not recorded which). This clonotype was sampled from a woman aged 40 to 50 who had recovered from COVID-19. The CDR3 coding sequence is TGTGCCACCACCCGGCTAGCGGGGAGTAATGAGCAGTTCTTC. This sequence encodes CATTRLAGSNEQFF.